The TCR beta chain under discussion was sequenced for a study of blood T cell repertoires in COVID-19. Libraries were prepared by immunoSEQ multiplex PCR; TCRdb keeps only in-frame clonotypes and omits some of them. This table holds about 120,000 clones, about 83% found once. This clone was detected a few times. CDR1 is MDHEN, CDR2 SYDVKM, per germline. The length of the CDR3 is 11 residues. Between the trimmed V and J ends, which lost 3 bases and 4 bases, there was a span of 4 bases. Sequenced material: PBMCs or T cells enriched from blood (not recorded which). The chain carries TRBV28 and TRBJ2-7, with D uncertain. This clonotype originated in a woman in her 30s who had recovered from COVID-19. CDR3 bases: TGTGCCAGCAGTTTCCAATACGAGCAGTACTTC. Translated: CASSFQYEQYF.